This TCR beta chain originates from a study of blood T cell repertoires in COVID-19. TCRdb's copy holds only in-frame clones and misses some; the assay was immunoSEQ multiplex PCR. The sample lists just over 300,000 clones, around 85% seen once, with roughly 2% in the top ten. Recruitment covered 20 to 25 US areas and drew participants whose ages spanned roughly 18 to 89 years. Among Cohort 3 donors, those recovered had two negative PCRs, clearance, or symptom resolution. The CDR3 contains 14 residues. V gave up 5 bases and J gave up 6 bases, with 16 bases separating them. The germline V gene has CDR1 LGHDT and CDR2 YNNKEL (reference sequence).

The source is a man aged 30 to 39 who had recovered from COVID-19. The rearrangement joins TRBV3-1 (or the pseudogene TRBV3-2) to TRBJ1-1; possible D gene TRBD1, 6 bases. The sample comprised PBMCs or T cells enriched from blood (not recorded which). The CDR3 coding sequence is TGTGCCAGCAGCTCAACACTTGGGACACCTGAAGCTTTCTTT. This translates into CASSSTLGTPEAFF.